This T cell receptor beta chain was recorded in a study of vaccination and CD4 T cells after COVID-19. This clonotype is medium-sized (0.01 to 0.1%) within its sample. Its antigen remains unknown. An Oncomine TCR Beta short-read assay was used to sequence the DNA from cultured CD4+ T cells. CD4+ T cells were cultured, and genomic DNA was extracted from them. Each CDR3 protein is one row after TCRdb ran MiXCR on the PCR reads. Here the sample spans thousands of distinct CDR3 sequences, about 39% being singletons. J was trimmed by 7 bases and V by 0 bases; bases with no gene match: 18. Germline assignment: CDR1 DFQATT and CDR2 SNEGSKA (reference sequence). The length of the CDR3 is 18 residues. Treatment indicated: roughly 10-day PBMC culture with coronavirus spike peptide pools or control peptides (ViraFEST assay). Collection of the unexposed donor's CD4+ T cells took place before the COVID-19 pandemic (2011-2018).

What was sequenced was CD4+ T cells from blood, cultured in vitro. V and J are TRBV20-1 and TRBJ1-5; TRBD1 matches at 7 bases. The receptor was derived from a human donor in good health. The DNA for the CDR3 is TGCAGTGCTAGAGATATACTGAAAGAACGACAGGGAAGCCAGCCCCAGCATTTT. This sequence encodes CSARDILKERQGSQPQHF.